The source of this T cell receptor beta chain is a study of blood T cell repertoires in COVID-19. V shed 0 bases and J shed 2 bases, with 8 bases lying between them. Germline V CDR1 and CDR2: MGHRA, YSYEKL. This CDR3 spans 14 amino acids. Original handling: It was from reference gene primer amplification that nucleated cell counts were estimated. Data came from immunoSEQ multiplex PCR; TCRdb stores just in-frame clones and leaves some out. V, J and clone size reflect that table, while D and trimming were determined from the DNA. The sample includes roughly 250,000 clones, 90% to 95% of them seen just once. In this sample, this clone turned up once. The age range of participants was about 18 to 100 years, with residence in under 25 US areas.

The clonotype originates from a human donor in a cohort exposed to, infected with or recovered from COVID-19 (not recorded which). The donor label of this sample is uncertain. The sample comprised PBMCs or T cells enriched from blood (not recorded which). This sequence joins TRBV4-1 and TRBJ2-7; a weak D match, TRBD1 (5 bases). The CDR3 DNA follows: TGCGCCAGCAGCCAAGAGTCCAGGGCCTACGAGCAGTACTTC. Protein: CASSQESRAYEQYF.